These 13 T cell receptor beta chains share one sample of origin, sequenced in a study of blood T cell repertoires in COVID-19. Here immunoSEQ multiplex PCR was the method, and the copy in TCRdb shows in-frame clones only, minus some. Of 200,000 to 300,000 clones listed, around 88% were seen once; the top ten hold 1.3% to 1.5%. Sequenced: peripheral blood. The receptors here all came from a man of 80 years or more with acute or convalescent COVID-19.

The chain employs TRBV10-3 and TRBJ2-3; unclear D gene. The V gene's germline CDR1 is ENHRY and CDR2 SYGVKD. V was clipped by 0 bases and J by 3 bases, with 7 bases between them. The CDR3 extends over 14 amino acids. The CDR3 here is CAISESRQTDTQYF. CDR3 sequence (DNA): TGTGCCATCAGTGAGTCGAGGCAGACAGATACGCAGTATTTT.

The chain links TRBV7-8 to TRBJ2-7; TRBD1 matches at 7 bases. Germline CDR1 reads SGHVS; CDR2 reads FQNEAQ. J was trimmed by 3 bases and V by 2 bases; bases with no gene match: 4. This CDR3 contains 14 residues. The CDR3 protein is CASSLPGQNYEQYF. CDR3 in DNA: TGTGCCAGCAGCTTACCGGGACAGAACTACGAGCAGTACTTC. Full variable domain (outside the CDR3, taken from reference TRBV7-8 and TRBJ2-7): GAGVSQSPRYKVAKRGQDVALRCDPISGHVSLFWYQQALGQGPEFLTYFQNEAQLDKSGLPSDRFFAERPEGSVSTLKIQRTQQEDSAVYLCASSLPGQNYEQYFGPGTRLTVT.

This clone was seen once. The chain links TRBV14 to TRBJ2-7; D is unclear. The CDR3 covers 11 residues. V lost 2 bases to trimming and J lost 6 bases, with 5 bases between them. CDR1 and CDR2 (germline): SGHDN, FVKESK. The CDR3 DNA sequence: TGTGCCAGCAGCCAACGGTTCGAGCAGTACTTC. This codes for CASSQRFEQYF.

This sequence joins TRBV4-2 and TRBJ2-5, with 8 bases that match TRBD1. Germline V lookup: CDR1 LGHNA, CDR2 YNFKEQ. CDR3 size: 16 residues. The V gene end was trimmed by 4 bases and the J gene end by 9 bases; junction bases not matched to a gene: 16. The CDR3 here is CASSLVWDRTEVAQYF. The CDR3 DNA follows: TGTGCCAGCAGCCTGGTTTGGGACAGGACCGAGGTGGCCCAGTACTTC.

This sequence joins TRBV14 and TRBJ2-3; D ambiguous. V gave up 5 bases and J gave up 7 bases, with 10 bases separating them. The CDR3 length is 12 residues. In germline, CDR1 is SGHDN, CDR2 FVKESK. DNA for the CDR3: TGTGCCAGCAGCGCGGCCGTGAATACGCAGTATTTT. This gives the protein CASSAAVNTQYF.

V is TRBV6-4 and J is TRBJ2-4; 7 bases are a match to TRBD1. There are 20 residues in the CDR3. V shed 2 bases and J 0 bases; nucleotides not matched to a gene: 16. CDR1 is MRHNA and CDR2 is SNTAGT in the germline V gene. The CDR3 here is CASSDRMGQWEKIAKNIQYF. CDR3 coding DNA: TGTGCCAGCAGTGACCGAATGGGACAGTGGGAGAAAATAGCCAAAAACATTCAGTACTTC.

This clone was seen just once. The J gene is TRBJ1-5, the V gene TRBV2; 7 bases line up with TRBD1. CDR3 size: 13 residues. J was trimmed by 5 bases and V by 7 bases; bases with no gene match: 5. CDR1 SNHLY and CDR2 FYNNEI come from the germline V gene. The CDR3 DNA sequence: TGTGCCAGCACTCGGGACAGCTATCAGCCCCAGCATTTT. Its translation is CASTRDSYQPQHF.

V gene TRBV7-9 combines with J gene TRBJ1-2, with unresolved D. CDR1 and CDR2 (germline): SEHNR, FQNEAQ (reference sequence). The V gene lost 5 bases and the J gene lost 0 bases, with 25 bases spanning the gap. The CDR3 is 19 residues long. CDR3 sequence: CASSMRPLFGGYSNYGYTF. As DNA, the CDR3 is TGTGCCAGCAGCATGAGGCCCCTCTTCGGAGGATATTCTAACTATGGCTACACCTTC.

This chain links TRBV6-6 with TRBJ2-5; maybe TRBD1 (6 bases). The V end lost 1 base, the J end lost 1 base, and 7 bases lay between the germline ends. The germline CDR1 and CDR2 sequences are MNHNY and SVGAGI (reference sequence). This CDR3 is 14 amino acids long. The chain's CDR3 is CASSYWTVQETQYF. The CDR3 DNA is TGTGCCAGCAGTTACTGGACAGTCCAAGAGACCCAGTACTTC.

The sample holds one count of this clone. This chain links TRBV6-1 with TRBJ2-7, with TRBD1 identical over 8 bases. Germline CDR1 MNHNS, CDR2 SASEGT. The CDR3 has 16 amino acids. Losses at the gene ends were 0 bases for V and 1 base for J; bases not matched to a gene: 5. CDR3 residues: CASSEAQGQGSYEQYF. The CDR3 nucleotides read TGTGCCAGCAGTGAAGCGCAAGGACAGGGTTCCTACGAGCAGTACTTC.

V and J are TRBV5-4 and TRBJ2-2; the D gene is possibly TRBD1 (6 bases). Trimming removed 4 bases from V and 0 bases from J, with 10 bases in between. The CDR3 has 15 amino acids. Looked up from germline, CDR1 is SGHNT and CDR2 is YYREEE (reference sequence). The CDR3 is CASSLGQTNTGELFF. The CDR3 coding sequence is TGTGCCAGCAGCCTAGGACAGACGAACACCGGGGAGCTGTTTTTT.

The chain couples TRBV2 to TRBJ2-5, with 8 bases matching TRBD2. From germline, CDR1 is SNHLY and CDR2 FYNNEI. The CDR3 runs 14 residues. The V gene end was trimmed by 5 bases and the J gene end by 5 bases; junction bases not matched to a gene: 7. CDR3 residues: CASSRDTGGETQYF. In nucleotides, the CDR3 is TGTGCCAGCAGTAGGGACACGGGGGGGGAGACCCAGTACTTC.

J is TRBJ2-5 and V is TRBV5-1; TRBD2 matches at 11 bases. The junction had 5 bases not matched to a gene; V was cut back by 7 bases and J by 0 bases. The CDR3 runs to 15 residues. CDR1 is SGHRS and CDR2 is YFSETQ in the germline V gene. The CDR3 is CASGTSGTNQETQYF. The DNA of the CDR3 is TGCGCCAGCGGGACTAGCGGAACAAACCAAGAGACCCAGTACTTC.